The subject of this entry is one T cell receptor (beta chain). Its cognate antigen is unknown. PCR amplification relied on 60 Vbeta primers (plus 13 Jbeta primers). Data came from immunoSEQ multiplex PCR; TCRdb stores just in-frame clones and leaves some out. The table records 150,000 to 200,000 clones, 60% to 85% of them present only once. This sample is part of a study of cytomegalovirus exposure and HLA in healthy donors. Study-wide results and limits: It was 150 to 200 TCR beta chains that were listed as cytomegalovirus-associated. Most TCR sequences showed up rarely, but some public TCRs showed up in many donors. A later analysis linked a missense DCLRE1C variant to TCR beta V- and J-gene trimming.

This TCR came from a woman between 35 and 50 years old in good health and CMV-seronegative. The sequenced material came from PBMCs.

The CDR3 region is CASSFPKDSLNTGELFF. The CDR3 DNA reads TGTGCCAGCAGCTTTCCCAAAGACAGCCTTAACACCGGGGAGCTGTTTTTT. The chain joins TRBV7-9 to TRBJ2-2, with a weak D call TRBD1 (5 bases). CDR1 SEHNR and CDR2 FQNEAQ come from the germline V gene (reference sequence). The CDR3 loop spans 17 amino acids. Between the trimmed V and J ends, which lost 3 bases and 2 bases, there was a span of 16 bases.